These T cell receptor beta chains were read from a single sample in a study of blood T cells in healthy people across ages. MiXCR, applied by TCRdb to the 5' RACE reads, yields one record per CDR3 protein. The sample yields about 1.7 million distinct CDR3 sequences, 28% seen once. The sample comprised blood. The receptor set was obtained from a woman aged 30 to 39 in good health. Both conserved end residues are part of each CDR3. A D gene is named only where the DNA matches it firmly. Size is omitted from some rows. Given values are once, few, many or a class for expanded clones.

CDR3 protein: CASSPGANYGYTF
CDR3 DNA: TGCGCCAGCAGCCCAGGGGCTAACTATGGCTACACCTTC
J gene: TRBJ1-2
V gene: TRBV12-3/TRBV12-4
clone size: many
D gene: .

CDR3 protein: CSARETGTSGGVNEQYF
CDR3 DNA: TGCAGTGCTAGAGAAACCGGGACTAGCGGGGGAGTGAACGAGCAGTACTTC
J gene: TRBJ2-7
V gene: TRBV20-1
clone size: .
D gene: TRBD2

CDR3 protein: CATSRPGQGNNEQFF
CDR3 DNA: TGTGCCACCAGCAGACCCGGACAGGGTAACAATGAGCAGTTCTTC
J gene: TRBJ2-1
V gene: TRBV15
clone size: .
D gene: TRBD1

CDR3 protein: CASSHGGTAGALFTDTQYF
CDR3 DNA: TGTGCCAGCAGCCATGGGGGGACGGCGGGGGCCCTATTCACAGATACGCAGTATTTT
J gene: TRBJ2-3
V gene: TRBV3-1
clone size: .
D gene: .

CDR3 protein: CSVNREVETQYF
CDR3 DNA: TGCAGCGTGAACAGGGAGGTTGAGACCCAGTACTTC
J gene: TRBJ2-5
V gene: TRBV29-1
clone size: many
D gene: .

CDR3 protein: CSARDDRARTQYF
CDR3 DNA: TGCAGTGCTAGAGATGACAGGGCGAGGACCCAGTACTTC
J gene: TRBJ2-5
V gene: TRBV20-1
clone size: once
D gene: TRBD1

CDR3 protein: CASTKFRGGVNSPLHF
CDR3 DNA: TGTGCCAGCACCAAATTTCGAGGGGGGGTTAATTCACCCCTCCACTTT
J gene: TRBJ1-6
V gene: TRBV6-6
clone size: .
D gene: .

CDR3 protein: CASSSPGERGGWEQYF
CDR3 DNA: TGTGCCAGCAGTTCCCCAGGCGAGCGGGGGGGTTGGGAGCAGTACTTC
J gene: TRBJ2-7
V gene: TRBV28
clone size: .
D gene: TRBD2

CDR3 protein: CASSFQAGRLSNEKLFF
CDR3 DNA: TGTGCCAGCAGCTTCCAGGCAGGGAGGTTATCTAATGAAAAACTGTTTTTT
J gene: TRBJ1-4
V gene: TRBV7-8
clone size: .
D gene: .

CDR3 protein: CASSLRVEQFF
CDR3 DNA: TGTGCCAGCAGCTTAAGGGTTGAGCAGTTCTTC
J gene: TRBJ2-1
V gene: TRBV28
clone size: many
D gene: .

CDR3 protein: CSVEGSAGTVTSYEQYF
CDR3 DNA: TGCAGCGTTGAAGGCTCGGCCGGGACGGTAACCTCCTACGAGCAGTACTTC
J gene: TRBJ2-7
V gene: TRBV29-1
clone size: many
D gene: .

CDR3 protein: CSARLTGQETQYF
CDR3 DNA: TGCAGTGCCCGGTTGACAGGCCAAGAGACCCAGTACTTC
J gene: TRBJ2-5
V gene: TRBV20-1
clone size: many
D gene: .

CDR3 protein: CASSHPGEGTEAFF
CDR3 DNA: TGCGCCAGCAGCCACCCAGGGGAGGGCACTGAAGCTTTCTTT
J gene: TRBJ1-1
V gene: TRBV5-1
clone size: .
D gene: .

CDR3 protein: CASSSLRHPYGYTF
CDR3 DNA: TGTGCCAGCAGCTCGCTAAGACATCCCTATGGCTACACCTTC
J gene: TRBJ1-2
V gene: TRBV7-9
clone size: .
D gene: .

CDR3 protein: CASSADIVATNEKLFF
CDR3 DNA: TGTGCCAGCAGCGCCGACATCGTTGCAACTAATGAAAAACTGTTTTTT
J gene: TRBJ1-4
V gene: TRBV11-1
clone size: .
D gene: .

CDR3 protein: CSARSAFF
CDR3 DNA: TGCAGTGCGCGAAGCGCTTTCTTT
J gene: TRBJ1-1
V gene: TRBV20-1
clone size: once
D gene: .

CDR3 protein: CATSREAAYNEQFF
CDR3 DNA: TGTGCCACCAGCAGAGAGGCAGCCTACAATGAGCAGTTCTTC
J gene: TRBJ2-1
V gene: TRBV15
clone size: few
D gene: .

CDR3 protein: CASSWSKHTDTQYF
CDR3 DNA: TGTGCCAGCAGTTGGTCTAAACACACAGATACGCAGTATTTT
J gene: TRBJ2-3
V gene: TRBV6-5
clone size: .
D gene: .

CDR3 protein: CSVERVIANTEAFF
CDR3 DNA: TGCAGCGTTGAGAGGGTAATTGCGAACACTGAAGCTTTCTTT
J gene: TRBJ1-1
V gene: TRBV29-1
clone size: .
D gene: .

CDR3 protein: CASTDLWGNEQFF
CDR3 DNA: TGTGCCAGCACCGACCTATGGGGCAATGAGCAGTTCTTC
J gene: TRBJ2-1
V gene: TRBV12-3/TRBV12-4
clone size: .
D gene: .

CDR3 protein: CASSQVGTGANEQFF
CDR3 DNA: TGCGCCAGCAGCCAAGTAGGGACAGGGGCCAATGAGCAGTTCTTC
J gene: TRBJ2-1
V gene: TRBV4-1
clone size: many
D gene: TRBD1

CDR3 protein: CSVSMDNEQFF
CDR3 DNA: TGCAGCGTCAGTATGGACAATGAGCAGTTCTTC
J gene: TRBJ2-1
V gene: TRBV29-1
clone size: many
D gene: .

CDR3 protein: CASSVGNSAPTEAFF
CDR3 DNA: TGTGCCAGCAGCGTAGGTAACTCGGCCCCCACTGAAGCTTTCTTT
J gene: TRBJ1-1
V gene: TRBV9
clone size: .
D gene: .

CDR3 protein: CSVKPLQAHEQYF
CDR3 DNA: TGCAGCGTTAAACCCCTACAGGCCCACGAGCAGTACTTC
J gene: TRBJ2-7
V gene: TRBV29-1
clone size: few
D gene: .

CDR3 protein: CASSSQDREDGYTF
CDR3 DNA: TGTGCCAGCAGCTCGCAAGACAGGGAGGATGGCTACACCTTC
J gene: TRBJ1-2
V gene: TRBV7-2
clone size: many
D gene: TRBD1

CDR3 protein: CSAAYNYGYTF
CDR3 DNA: TGCAGCGCCGCCTATAACTATGGCTACACCTTC
J gene: TRBJ1-2
V gene: TRBV29-1
clone size: many
D gene: .

CDR3 protein: CASRDSSASTDTRYF
CDR3 DNA: TGTGCCAGCAGGGACTCAAGTGCTAGCACAGATACGCGGTATTTT
J gene: TRBJ2-3
V gene: TRBV3-1
clone size: .
D gene: .

CDR3 protein: CASSQIGPSPGTQYF
CDR3 DNA: TGCGCCAGCAGCCAAATTGGGCCTTCACCAGGGACCCAGTACTTC
J gene: TRBJ2-5
V gene: TRBV4-1
clone size: few
D gene: .

CDR3 protein: CASSFWGLAVVGEQFF
CDR3 DNA: TGTGCCAGCAGCTTTTGGGGACTAGCGGTGGTAGGTGAGCAGTTCTTC
J gene: TRBJ2-1
V gene: TRBV7-2
clone size: many
D gene: TRBD2

CDR3 protein: CASSRPTSASSYEQYF
CDR3 DNA: TGTGCCAGCTCTAGGCCGACTAGCGCGTCCTCCTACGAGCAGTACTTC
J gene: TRBJ2-7
V gene: TRBV11-2
clone size: few
D gene: TRBD2

CDR3 protein: CATSDLSGGETQYF
CDR3 DNA: TGTGCCACCAGTGATTTGTCAGGGGGCGAGACCCAGTACTTC
J gene: TRBJ2-5
V gene: TRBV24-1
clone size: few
D gene: TRBD1

CDR3 protein: CASSSTADRVGVGSYNEQFF
CDR3 DNA: TGTGCCAGCAGCTCCACGGCGGACAGGGTCGGGGTCGGCTCCTACAATGAGCAGTTCTTC
J gene: TRBJ2-1
V gene: TRBV7-9
clone size: .
D gene: TRBD1

CDR3 protein: CASSPRIAGGPRDTQYF
CDR3 DNA: TGTGCCAGCAGTCCCCGAATAGCGGGGGGACCTAGGGATACGCAGTATTTT
J gene: TRBJ2-3
V gene: TRBV12-3/TRBV12-4
clone size: .
D gene: TRBD2

CDR3 protein: CSADKGQQNTEAFF
CDR3 DNA: TGCAGTGCGGATAAGGGACAGCAGAACACTGAAGCTTTCTTT
J gene: TRBJ1-1
V gene: TRBV20-1
clone size: few
D gene: TRBD1

CDR3 protein: CASSLRLPAGMMKTQYF
CDR3 DNA: TGTGCCAGCAGCCTTAGACTGCCAGCGGGAATGATGAAGACCCAGTACTTC
J gene: TRBJ2-5
V gene: TRBV7-2
clone size: .
D gene: TRBD2

CDR3 protein: CVSSSGRTEAFF
CDR3 DNA: TGTGTCAGCAGCTCCGGGAGGACTGAAGCTTTCTTT
J gene: TRBJ1-1
V gene: TRBV13
clone size: once
D gene: .

CDR3 protein: CASSFLGGQANEQFF
CDR3 DNA: TGCGCCAGCAGCTTTTTGGGCGGACAGGCCAATGAGCAGTTCTTC
J gene: TRBJ2-1
V gene: TRBV5-1
clone size: .
D gene: TRBD1

CDR3 protein: CASSLEGTQETQYF
CDR3 DNA: TGCGCCAGCAGCTTGGAAGGGACTCAAGAGACCCAGTACTTC
J gene: TRBJ2-5
V gene: TRBV5-1
clone size: .
D gene: .

CDR3 protein: CASSLTPAGSTQYF
CDR3 DNA: TGTGCCAGCAGCTTAACCCCCGCGGGGTCTACGCAGTATTTT
J gene: TRBJ2-3
V gene: TRBV7-3
clone size: few
D gene: .

CDR3 protein: CASSVALGERAQFF
CDR3 DNA: TGTGCCAGCAGCGTAGCCCTAGGGGAGAGGGCGCAGTTCTTC
J gene: TRBJ2-1
V gene: TRBV9
clone size: .
D gene: .

CDR3 protein: CASSVRSSGYSYEQYF
CDR3 DNA: TGTGCCAGCAGCGTGAGGTCTAGCGGGTACTCCTACGAGCAGTACTTC
J gene: TRBJ2-7
V gene: TRBV9
clone size: .
D gene: TRBD2

CDR3 protein: CATSDPAGTDTQYF
CDR3 DNA: TGTGCCACCAGTGACCCAGCAGGAACAGATACGCAGTATTTT
J gene: TRBJ2-3
V gene: TRBV24-1
clone size: few
D gene: .

CDR3 protein: CSVLTGDGYTF
CDR3 DNA: TGCAGCGTGCTGACAGGGGACGGCTACACCTTC
J gene: TRBJ1-2
V gene: TRBV29-1
clone size: few
D gene: TRBD1

CDR3 protein: CTSSKGTAAEAFF
CDR3 DNA: TGTACCAGCAGCAAAGGGACAGCAGCTGAAGCTTTCTTT
J gene: TRBJ1-1
V gene: TRBV7-3
clone size: .
D gene: TRBD1

CDR3 protein: CASSSIRGGEQFF
CDR3 DNA: TGTGCCAGCAGTTCAATCAGGGGTGGGGAGCAGTTCTTC
J gene: TRBJ2-1
V gene: TRBV12-3/TRBV12-4
clone size: .
D gene: .

CDR3 protein: CASSLAGEGFPDTQYF
CDR3 DNA: TGTGCCAGCAGCTTGGCGGGGGAGGGGTTTCCAGATACGCAGTATTTT
J gene: TRBJ2-3
V gene: TRBV5-5
clone size: .
D gene: TRBD2

CDR3 protein: CASSSGPSYEQYF
CDR3 DNA: TGCGCCAGCAGCTCGGGACCGTCCTACGAGCAGTACTTC
J gene: TRBJ2-7
V gene: TRBV5-1
clone size: many
D gene: .

CDR3 protein: CASSYWADRGYDEQFF
CDR3 DNA: TGTGCCAGCAGCTACTGGGCGGACAGGGGGTACGATGAGCAGTTCTTC
J gene: TRBJ2-1
V gene: TRBV13
clone size: .
D gene: TRBD1

CDR3 protein: CASSTDRVRSEKLFF
CDR3 DNA: TGTGCCAGCAGCACGGACAGGGTCAGGTCTGAAAAACTGTTTTTT
J gene: TRBJ1-4
V gene: TRBV4-2
clone size: many
D gene: TRBD1

CDR3 protein: CSAPVQRGVYNEQFF
CDR3 DNA: TGCAGTGCCCCCGTACAACGGGGGGTCTACAATGAGCAGTTCTTC
J gene: TRBJ2-1
V gene: TRBV20-1
clone size: few
D gene: TRBD2

CDR3 protein: CASSPTMPLGGNYGYTF
CDR3 DNA: TGCGCCAGCAGCCCGACTATGCCGTTAGGGGGGAACTATGGCTACACCTTC
J gene: TRBJ1-2
V gene: TRBV4-3
clone size: .
D gene: .

CDR3 protein: CASSLGARAEAFF
CDR3 DNA: TGTGCCAGCAGTTTAGGAGCGCGCGCTGAAGCTTTCTTT
J gene: TRBJ1-1
V gene: TRBV12-3/TRBV12-4
clone size: .
D gene: .

CDR3 protein: CSVQIATGTNEKLFF
CDR3 DNA: TGCAGCGTCCAGATTGCGACAGGAACTAATGAAAAACTGTTTTTT
J gene: TRBJ1-4
V gene: TRBV29-1
clone size: .
D gene: .

CDR3 protein: CASSIDRVSDEQYF
CDR3 DNA: TGTGCCAGCAGCATAGACAGGGTTAGCGACGAGCAGTACTTC
J gene: TRBJ2-7
V gene: TRBV7-6
clone size: .
D gene: TRBD1

CDR3 protein: CSALTAKNIQYF
CDR3 DNA: TGCAGCGCCCTTACAGCCAAAAACATTCAGTACTTC
J gene: TRBJ2-4
V gene: TRBV29-1
clone size: many
D gene: .